This TCR beta chain was found in a study of cytomegalovirus exposure and HLA in healthy donors. On the study more broadly: In an early release, HLA-typed donors contributed roughly 85 million unique TCR sequences. General observations from the study: Cytomegalovirus association was assigned to approximately 160 TCR beta chains.

This clone was counted a single time. The antigen is not known. Primers for the PCR totalled 60 Vbeta and 13 Jbeta. Original handling: Unique TCR beta chains numbered approximately 76 million in a later analysis, with roughly 10 million shared. Measured with immunoSEQ multiplex PCR; TCRdb has only the in-frame clones, and not every one. That table gives V, J and clone size, and the DNA gave D and trimming. The sample includes 150,000 to 200,000 clones, approximately 80% of them seen just once. The clonotype comes from a woman between 45 and 60 years old in good health and CMV-seronegative. The sample consisted of PBMCs.

In DNA, the CDR3 is TGTGCCAGTAGTATAGCAGGCTATGGCTACACCTTC. Amino acids: CASSIAGYGYTF. This chain uses TRBV19 with TRBJ1-2; D unresolved. Trimming removed 1 base from V and 4 bases from J, with 4 bases in between. The CDR3 is 12 residues long. Germline CDR1 LNHDA, CDR2 SQIVND (reference sequence). Full variable domain (rest looked up from reference TRBV19 and TRBJ1-2): DGGITQSPKYLFRKEGQNVTLSCEQNLNHDAMYWYRQDPGQGLRLIYYSQIVNDFQKGDIAEGYSVSREKKESFPLTVTSAQKNPTAFYLCASSIAGYGYTFGSGTRLTVV.